A selection of T cell receptor beta chains follows, all from one sample in a study of T cells in Graves' hyperthyroidism and ophthalmopathy. MiXCR, run by TCRdb on the multiplex PCR reads, gives a single entry per CDR3 protein. The sample has about 530,000 distinct CDR3 sequences, 15% to 20% seen once; the top ten hold roughly a sixth. The material sequenced was blood. Receptors were obtained from a woman aged 18-35 years with Graves' ophthalmopathy. CDR3s include the opening cysteine and the closing phenylalanine or tryptophan. The D gene is left open where the match is weak. Not all rows give a size; the values are once, few, many and, for expanded clones, a class.

v_call,cdr3_length,d_call,clone_size,j_call,cdr3_nt,cdr3_aa
TRBV20-1,13,TRBD1,many,TRBJ2-7,TGCAGTGCTAGACCCAACAGGGGACGCGAGCAGTACTTC,CSARPNRGREQYF
TRBV30,14,TRBD1,many,TRBJ1-6,TGTGCCTGGAGTGTTCGGGACAGGGCTTCACCCCTCCACTTT,CAWSVRDRASPLHF
TRBV7-7,15,NA,once,TRBJ2-1,TGTGCTAGCAGCTTAGGACCGGGGCCCACAAATGAGCAGTTCTTC,CASSLGPGPTNEQFF
TRBV12-3/TRBV12-4,14,TRBD1,NA,TRBJ1-1,TGTGCCAGCAGAGGACAGGGGGCTGGCACTGAAGCTTTCTTT,CASRGQGAGTEAFF
TRBV7-9,15,TRBD1,many,TRBJ1-2,TGTGCCAGCAGCCAAACGACAGGGACAAACTATGGCTACACCTTC,CASSQTTGTNYGYTF
TRBV29-1,14,NA,NA,TRBJ2-7,TGCAGCGTCCTCGGAACAGGGCACTCCTACGAGCAGTACTTC,CSVLGTGHSYEQYF
TRBV20-1,15,TRBD1,many,TRBJ2-4,TGCAGTGCTAGTAGGGACAGAGTAGCCAAAAACATTCAGTACTTC,CSASRDRVAKNIQYF
TRBV12-3/TRBV12-4,15,TRBD1,NA,TRBJ2-3,TGTGCCAGCAGTCGGACGGGACAGGGTACAGATACGCAGTATTTT,CASSRTGQGTDTQYF
TRBV6-1,14,NA,NA,TRBJ2-7,TGTGCCAGCAGTCCAGGGTTTCCGAGCTACGAGCAGTACTTC,CASSPGFPSYEQYF
TRBV18,15,NA,many,TRBJ2-7,TGTGCCAGCTCACCACCGTCAGGGACCATCCACGAGCAGTACTTC,CASSPPSGTIHEQYF